Listed below are T cell receptor beta chains from one sample, sequenced in a study of T cell changes during pregnancy in multiple sclerosis. Clones were sequenced by immunoSEQ multiplex PCR, and TCRdb holds only the in-frame ones, with some missing. Among approximately 89,000 clones, 94% were seen once, and the ten largest hold approximately 2.4%. The specimen was peripheral blood, collected in the third trimester of pregnancy. These TCRs come from a female donor with multiple sclerosis, enrolled in a pregnancy study. Both conserved end residues are part of each CDR3. Each record gives: clone size, J gene, D gene, V gene, CDR3 protein, CDR3 DNA. The D gene is left open where the match is weak. Clone size is given for some rows only: seen once, a few or many times, or a class if the clone is expanded.

- | TRBJ1-2 | - | TRBV5-4 | CASSSNGGKPGVRYTF | TGTGCCAGCAGCTCGAATGGAGGGAAACCGGGGGTCCGCTACACCTTC
- | TRBJ2-7 | TRBD2 | TRBV9 | CASSATPGTSVAEQYF | TGTGCCAGCAGCGCGACCCCCGGGACTAGCGTCGCCGAGCAGTACTTC
- | TRBJ2-7 | - | TRBV9 | CASSVGVTAYEQYF | TGTGCCAGCAGCGTAGGAGTCACAGCCTACGAGCAGTACTTC
- | TRBJ1-1 | - | TRBV4-1 | CASSQRGTDSLEAFF | TGCGCCAGCAGCCAACGGGGGACTGATTCTCTTGAAGCTTTCTTT
- | TRBJ2-7 | - | TRBV9 | CASSVNQGAYEQYF | TGTGCCAGCAGCGTAAACCAGGGCGCCTACGAGCAGTACTTC
- | TRBJ1-5 | TRBD1 | TRBV5-1 | CASSWGQDQPQHF | TGCGCCAGCAGCTGGGGACAGGATCAGCCCCAGCATTTT
- | TRBJ2-3 | - | TRBV7-9 | CASSLGPIFPGDQRDTQYF | TGTGCCAGCAGCTTAGGCCCCATATTTCCAGGGGATCAGCGAGATACGCAGTATTTT
- | TRBJ1-2 | - | TRBV5-8 | CASSFGPLYGYTF | TGTGCCAGCAGCTTTGGGCCTCTCTATGGCTACACCTTC
- | TRBJ1-1 | TRBD1 | TRBV14 | CASTTGGSEAFF | TGTGCCAGCACCACAGGGGGGTCTGAAGCTTTCTTT
- | TRBJ2-5 | TRBD2 | TRBV5-1 | CASNDRTSGGEETQYF | TGCGCCAGCAACGATAGGACTAGCGGGGGTGAAGAGACCCAGTACTTC
- | TRBJ2-4 | - | TRBV6-5 | CASSSNDRNIQYF | TGTGCCAGCAGTTCTAACGATCGGAACATTCAGTACTTC
- | TRBJ2-7 | TRBD2 | TRBV27 | CASQNLSGVYEQYF | TGTGCCAGCCAGAACCTTAGCGGGGTCTACGAGCAGTACTTC
- | TRBJ1-2 | - | TRBV14 | CASSPGQGNGYTF | TGTGCCAGCAGCCCCGGTCAGGGGAATGGCTACACCTTC
- | TRBJ2-3 | - | TRBV5-5 | CATQTGGTDTQYF | TGTGCCACCCAGACAGGTGGCACAGATACGCAGTATTTT
- | TRBJ1-1 | - | TRBV19 | CASSWRAEAFF | TGTGCCAGTAGTTGGAGGGCTGAAGCTTTCTTT
- | TRBJ2-2 | TRBD1 | TRBV18 | CASSPRTGITGELFF | TGTGCCAGCTCACCACGGACAGGGATCACCGGGGAGCTGTTTTTT
- | TRBJ2-7 | - | TRBV7-9 | CASSPNTLGGYEQYF | TGTGCCAGCAGCCCCAACACCCTGGGGGGCTACGAGCAGTACTTC
- | TRBJ2-6 | - | TRBV27 | CASSPQGPLAGANVLTF | TGTGCCAGCAGTCCACAGGGCCCCCTGGCTGGGGCCAACGTCCTGACTTTC
- | TRBJ2-7 | TRBD1 | TRBV5-1 | CASSLTRQGEQYF | TGCGCCAGCAGCTTGACAAGACAGGGCGAGCAGTACTTC
once | TRBJ2-1 | TRBD2 | TRBV7-3 | CASSTSLAGRPNEQFF | TGTGCCAGCAGCACCTCACTAGCGGGGAGACCCAATGAGCAGTTCTTC
- | TRBJ2-7 | TRBD1 | TRBV2 | CASRGTGGESYEQYF | TGTGCCAGCAGAGGGACAGGGGGGGAATCCTACGAGCAGTACTTC
- | TRBJ1-5 | - | TRBV19 | CASAGWAGEQPQHF | TGTGCCAGTGCGGGGTGGGCAGGCGAACAGCCCCAGCATTTT